These 21 T cell receptor beta chains share one sample of origin, sequenced in a study of patients and donors after allogeneic stem cell transplantation. MiXCR was run by TCRdb on the RT-PCR reads, yielding one entry per CDR3 protein. The table records under 200,000 distinct CDR3 sequences, about a quarter of them present only once. The sequencing input was blood, either unsorted or a sorted T cell fraction (not recorded which). These receptors came from a human donor who was either an allogeneic HSCT recipient or a stem cell or donor lymphocyte infusion donor (not recorded which). It is not recorded whose cells these are; they may come from a transplant donor.

The rearrangement links TRBV7-2 to TRBJ1-5; no clear D gene. This CDR3 comprises 14 residues. Trimming took off 7 bases at V and 1 base at J, with 11 bases between the two ends. Germline CDR1 and CDR2: SGHTA and FQGNSA. CDR3 DNA sequence: TGTGCCAGCATGAATCCCGGGAGCAATCAGCCCCAGCATTTT. It is translated as CASMNPGSNQPQHF.

The V gene is TRBV5-1, the J gene TRBJ1-1; the D gene is possibly TRBD1 (6 bases). This CDR3 contains 14 residues. Trimming stripped 0 bases from V and 12 bases from J, with 18 bases between. Per germline, CDR1 SGHRS and CDR2 YFSETQ. The CDR3 loop reads CASSLASGAGWTFF. The CDR3 bases are TGCGCCAGCAGCTTGGCTTCGGGGGCAGGCTGGACTTTCTTT.

The chain combines TRBV24-1 with TRBJ2-5; D gene uncertain. The CDR3 sequence is 15 residues long. The germline V and J ends were trimmed by 4 bases and 0 bases, with 11 bases remaining between them. CDR1 KGHDR and CDR2 SFDVKD come from the germline V gene. CDR3 residues: CATSDNNHNQETQYF. DNA for the CDR3: TGTGCCACCAGTGACAATAACCACAACCAAGAGACCCAGTACTTC.

This clonotype has more than one count but fewer than ten. The chain combines TRBV6-5 with TRBJ2-5; 8 bases line up with TRBD1. Germline loops: CDR1 MNHEY, CDR2 SVGAGI. V was pared by 0 bases and J by 5 bases, with 5 bases of the junction left unmatched. The CDR3 is 15 residues long. CDR3 residues: CASSYSGQAGETQYF. Written as DNA, the CDR3 is TGTGCCAGCAGTTACTCGGGACAGGCGGGGGAGACCCAGTACTTC.

The table lists this clonotype with many counts. The J gene is TRBJ1-1, the V gene TRBV18; 9 nucleotides align to TRBD1. The CDR3 has 14 residues. The germline V gene encodes CDR1 KGHSH and CDR2 LQKENI. J gave up 1 base and V 5 bases, and 2 bases lay outside the gene matches. The CDR3 DNA is TGTGCCAGCTCAGGGGGACAGGGGAACACTGAAGCTTTCTTT. It is translated as CASSGGQGNTEAFF.

The table lists this clonotype with many counts. The V gene is TRBV10-3, the J gene TRBJ1-5; 7 bases line up with TRBD1. Germline V gives CDR1 ENHRY, CDR2 SYGVKD. V lost 3 bases and J lost 9; bases outside the gene matches: 8. This CDR3 comprises 14 residues. The CDR3 DNA reads as TGTGCCATCAGTGATAGGGGACAGCTATCGCCCCAGCATTTT. Translated: CAISDRGQLSPQHF.

The V gene is TRBV27, the J gene TRBJ1-2; D is unclear. The V gene lost 5 bases and the J gene lost 6 bases, with 19 bases spanning the gap. The CDR3 consists of 15 residues. Germline values: CDR1 MNHEY, CDR2 SMNVEV (reference sequence). The CDR3 DNA reads TGTGCCAGCAGTCCCCTTATAGGAGGGATGGATGGCTACACCTTC. It encodes CASSPLIGGMDGYTF.

This clonotype was picked up a small number of times. CDR3 nucleotide sequence: TGCAGTGCTAGATACAAGGGCTGGAACACTGAAGCTTTCTTT. It yields the protein CSARYKGWNTEAFF. The J gene is TRBJ1-1, the V gene TRBV20-1; D not resolved. Trimming left V 2 bases short and J 1 base short, with 11 bases between. The germline CDR1 and CDR2 sequences are DFQATT and SNEGSKA (reference sequence). This CDR3 contains 14 residues.

This clonotype was seen more than once but under ten times. The chain employs TRBV6-5 and TRBJ1-4, with TRBD1 as a possible D gene (6 bases). Germline CDR1 is MNHEY and CDR2 is SVGAGI. CDR3 size: 14 residues. V was pared by 6 bases and J by 5 bases, with 13 bases between. In DNA form, the CDR3 reads TGTGCCAGCAGACCAGGACAGCACAATGAAAAACTGTTTTTT. This translates into CASRPGQHNEKLFF.

This clonotype was observed a few times. The rearrangement uses TRBV20-1 and TRBJ1-1; no definite D call. The germline gives CDR1 DFQATT, CDR2 SNEGSKA (reference sequence). The CDR3 is 16 amino acids. V gave up 5 bases and J gave up 0 bases, with 19 bases separating them. The CDR3 DNA reads as TGCAGTGCTTGGTTTGACACCATGACGTTGAACACTGAAGCTTTCTTT. Protein product: CSAWFDTMTLNTEAFF.

The chain couples TRBV12-3 or TRBV12-4 to TRBJ2-3; D remains unclear. Trimming shortened V by 5 bases and J by 0 bases, and 9 bases separated the two germline ends. This CDR3 is 14 amino acids long. The CDR3 region is CASSPNHSTDTQYF. DNA of the CDR3: TGTGCCAGCAGTCCTAACCACAGCACAGATACGCAGTATTTT.

V usage is TRBV29-1 and J usage is TRBJ1-3, with D possibly TRBD1 on 5 matching bases. The CDR3 is made up of 14 amino acids. Looked up from germline, CDR1 is SQVTM and CDR2 is ANQGSEA. V shed 7 bases and J shed 0 bases, with 13 bases lying between them. The CDR3 loop is CSAFGGFSGNTIYF. The CDR3 nucleotides read TGCAGCGCCTTCGGGGGATTCTCTGGAAACACCATATATTTT.

This clonotype has only a few counts. V usage is TRBV29-1 and J usage is TRBJ1-2; possibly TRBD1 for D (5 bases). Germline values: CDR1 SQVTM, CDR2 ANQGSEA. This CDR3 contains 14 residues. Trimming cost V 6 bases and J 3 bases, with 17 bases left between them. The CDR3 sequence is CSVIYPAGDYGYTF. The CDR3 nucleotides read TGCAGCGTAATCTACCCGGCGGGGGACTATGGCTACACCTTC.

This chain joins TRBV5-1 and TRBJ2-3; D is unresolved. With 0 bases removed from V and 2 bases from J, the gap between germline ends came to 7 bases. The CDR3 sequence is 14 residues long. Germline CDR1 reads SGHRS; CDR2 reads YFSETQ. The CDR3 protein is CASSLVSTTDTQYF. CDR3 DNA sequence: TGCGCCAGCAGCTTGGTTTCTACCACAGATACGCAGTATTTT.

This clonotype was counted between two and nine times. This sequence joins TRBV7-2 and TRBJ1-1; D is perhaps TRBD1 (5 bases). Germline CDR1 SGHTA, CDR2 FQGNSA. The V end lost 4 bases, the J end lost 5 bases, and 23 bases lay between the germline ends. The CDR3 sequence is 17 residues long. The CDR3 is CASSSRFRGNGGTEAFF. DNA of the CDR3: TGTGCCAGCAGCTCTCGCTTCCGGGGGAACGGGGGAACTGAAGCTTTCTTT.

This clonotype was counted at least ten times. The CDR3 nucleotides are TGTGCCAGCAGTCGGAGGGACTTCTTTGAAAAACTGTTTTTT. Amino acids: CASSRRDFFEKLFF. The chain combines TRBV13 with TRBJ1-4; D possibly corresponds to TRBD1 (5 bases). Germline CDR1 and CDR2: PRHDT and FYEKMQ (reference sequence). Trimming took 6 bases from V and 7 from J, leaving 15 bases between them. This CDR3 spans 14 amino acids.

This clonotype was detected only a few times. This chain links TRBV7-2 with TRBJ2-1, with D maybe TRBD2 (6 bases). Germline V gene lookup returns CDR1 SGHTA and CDR2 FQGNSA. Trimming left V 1 base short and J 4 bases short, with 17 bases between. The CDR3 runs 17 residues. As DNA, the CDR3 is TGTGCCAGCAGCTTAGTGACTAGTCGGTCCCTTTACAATGAGCAGTTCTTC. Its translation: CASSLVTSRSLYNEQFF. Combining the CDR3 with reference TRBV7-2 and TRBJ2-1 gives the whole variable domain GAGVSQSPSNKVTEKGKDVELRCDPISGHTALYWYRQSLGQGLEFLIYFQGNSAPDKSGLPSDRFSAERTGGSVSTLTIQRTQQEDSAVYLCASSLVTSRSLYNEQFFGPGTRLTVL.

This clonotype has only a few counts. V and J are TRBV5-5 and TRBJ2-1; 8 bases agree with TRBD2. CDR3 length: 15 residues. Germline CDR1 and CDR2: SGHKS and YYEKEE (reference sequence). Trimming at V came to 4 bases and at J to 8 bases, leaving 11 bases not matched to a gene. The CDR3 reads CASSGHPGLVYEQFF. As DNA, the CDR3 is TGTGCCAGCAGCGGTCATCCGGGACTAGTTTATGAGCAGTTCTTC.

The chain joins TRBV9 to TRBJ2-5; 16 bases fit TRBD2. This CDR3 is built from 16 residues. Trimming at V came to 3 bases and at J to 5 bases, leaving 4 bases not matched to a gene. CDR1 is SGDLS and CDR2 is YYNGEE in the germline V gene. CDR3 bases: TGTGCCAGCAGCGCAGGGACTAGCGGGAGGGTTGAGACCCAGTACTTC. Encoded protein: CASSAGTSGRVETQYF.

The gene calls are TRBV29-1 and TRBJ2-5; a possible D gene is TRBD2 (6 bases). CDR3 length equals 13 residues. V lost 7 bases, J lost 5 bases, and 17 bases lay in between. Per the germline V gene, CDR1 is SQVTM and CDR2 is ANQGSEA. CDR3 region: CSGVLGEAETQYF. The CDR3 DNA reads as TGCAGCGGCGTGCTAGGGGAGGCGGAGACCCAGTACTTC.

This clonotype was counted only a few times. This chain connects TRBV7-2 to TRBJ2-2; tentatively, D is TRBD2 (6 bases). The CDR3 is 19 residues long. The ends were cut back, 2 bases at V and 1 base at J, with 20 bases in the middle. The germline V gene encodes CDR1 SGHTA and CDR2 FQGNSA. In DNA, the CDR3 is TGTGCCAGCAGCTTATGGCCTAGCGCTGAATATATGAACACCGGGGAGCTGTTTTTT. Translated, it gives CASSLWPSAEYMNTGELFF. The whole variable domain, remainder taken from reference TRBV7-2 and TRBJ2-2, is GAGVSQSPSNKVTEKGKDVELRCDPISGHTALYWYRQSLGQGLEFLIYFQGNSAPDKSGLPSDRFSAERTGGSVSTLTIQRTQQEDSAVYLCASSLWPSAEYMNTGELFFGEGSRLTVL.